These 8 T cell receptor beta chains came from one sample sequenced in a study of cytomegalovirus exposure and HLA in healthy donors. The PCR used 60 Vbeta and 13 Jbeta primers. Clones were read by immunoSEQ multiplex PCR, and TCRdb kept only the in-frame ones, dropping some. This sample lists about 140,000 clones; its ten largest clones have around 2.2%. The material sequenced was PBMCs. The receptors stem from a woman aged 18 to 35 in good health and CMV-seronegative.

The chain employs TRBV6-1 and TRBJ2-7; 7 nucleotides line up with TRBD2. After removal of 3 bases from V and 5 bases from J, the junction contained 7 bases not matched to a gene. Germline CDR1 and CDR2: MNHNS and SASEGT. This CDR3 spans 14 amino acids. The CDR3 DNA sequence: TGTGCCAGCAGTGACTCGTGGGGGGGAGACGAGCAGTACTTC. Translating it yields CASSDSWGGDEQYF.

The chain joins TRBV11-3 to TRBJ2-1; 9 nucleotides align to TRBD2. Germline CDR1 is SGHNT and CDR2 is YENEEA. This CDR3 has 15 amino acids. The junction had 5 bases not matched to a gene; V was cut back by 0 bases and J by 8 bases. CDR3 nucleotides: TGTGCCAGCAGCTTAGAGCCTAGCGGGATCTATGAGCAGTTCTTC. Translation gives CASSLEPSGIYEQFF.

This sequence joins TRBV5-1 and TRBJ2-1, with TRBD1 as a possible D gene (6 bases). V shed 7 bases and J shed 5 bases, with 13 bases lying between them. This CDR3 is 13 amino acids long. CDR1 SGHRS and CDR2 YFSETQ come from the germline V gene. Here the CDR3 reads CASRDQGHNEQFF. DNA for the CDR3: TGCGCCAGCCGGGATCAGGGGCACAATGAGCAGTTCTTC. Based on the CDR3 plus reference TRBV5-1 and TRBJ2-1, the full variable domain is KAGVTQTPRYLIKTRGQQVTLSCSPISGHRSVSWYQQTPGQGLQFLFEYFSETQRNKGNFPGRFSGRQFSNSRSEMNVSTLELGDSALYLCASRDQGHNEQFFGPGTRLTVL.

This chain uses TRBV6-4 with TRBJ2-2; 9 nucleotides match TRBD2. This CDR3 is 15 amino acids long. Trimming at V came to 3 bases and at J to 3 bases, leaving 2 bases not matched to a gene. CDR1 is MRHNA and CDR2 is SNTAGT in the germline V gene. The CDR3, as DNA: TGTGCCAGCAGTGATATAGCGGGAGACACCGGGGAGCTGTTTTTT. Its protein product is CASSDIAGDTGELFF.

The chain links TRBV7-9 to TRBJ1-4; TRBD1 might be the D (5 bases). Germline lookup yields CDR1 SEHNR and CDR2 FQNEAQ (reference sequence). V was pared by 4 bases and J by 0 bases, with 12 bases between. The CDR3 contains 16 residues. CDR3 DNA sequence: TGTGCCAGCAGCTGGTGGAGGGGAGCAACTAATGAAAAACTGTTTTTT. Amino acids: CASSWWRGATNEKLFF. The full variable domain, with the rest looked up from reference TRBV7-9 and TRBJ1-4, is DTGVSQNPRHKITKRGQNVTFRCDPISEHNRLYWYRQTLGQGPEFLTYFQNEAQLEKSRLLSDRFSAERPKGSFSTLEIQRTEQGDSAMYLCASSWWRGATNEKLFFGSGTQLSVL.

This sequence joins TRBV5-1 and TRBJ2-7; D is possibly TRBD2 (5 bases). Looked up from germline, CDR1 is SGHRS and CDR2 is YFSETQ. V was trimmed by 2 bases and J by 5 bases, leaving 11 bases between them. The CDR3 contains 13 residues. The CDR3 here is CASSFSVSDEQYF. Here the CDR3 DNA reads TGCGCCAGCAGCTTTAGCGTCAGTGACGAGCAGTACTTC.

The chain combines TRBV6-5 with TRBJ1-1, with a weak D call TRBD1 (5 bases). Trimming stripped 2 bases from V and 7 bases from J, with 8 bases between. Germline loops: CDR1 MNHEY, CDR2 SVGAGI. The CDR3 sequence is 12 residues long. The CDR3 loop is CASSYRGGEAFF. The CDR3, as DNA: TGTGCCAGCAGTTACAGGGGCGGTGAAGCTTTCTTT.

V and J are TRBV5-5 and TRBJ2-7, with 9 nucleotides matching TRBD1. CDR1 is SGHKS, CDR2 YYEKEE, per germline (reference sequence). With 3 bases clipped from V and 4 bases from J, the junction kept 8 bases outside the gene matches. This CDR3 spans 15 amino acids. The CDR3 coding sequence is TGTGCCAGCAGCTGGGGGACAGGGTCGGAGTACGAGCAGTACTTC. This sequence encodes CASSWGTGSEYEQYF.